Listed below are T cell receptor beta chains from one sample, sequenced in a study of cytomegalovirus exposure and HLA in healthy donors. TCRdb's copy holds only in-frame clones and misses some; the assay was immunoSEQ multiplex PCR. The sample contains 50,000 to 55,000 clones, around 62% of which appear only once. Sequenced: PBMCs. The receptors shown here come from a human donor in good health. Both conserved end residues are part of each CDR3. The order of the fields is V gene, clone size, CDR3 length, D gene, J gene, CDR3 DNA, CDR3 protein. A D gene is named only where the DNA matches it firmly. Where a row states a size, it is once, few, many or the class of an expanded clone; other rows omit it.

V gene: TRBV19
clone size: .
CDR3 length: 13
D gene: .
J gene: TRBJ1-2
CDR3 DNA: TGTGCCAGTAGCCCTATCCCCCCGCCGGGCTACACCTTC
CDR3 protein: CASSPIPPPGYTF

V gene: TRBV15
clone size: .
CDR3 length: 14
D gene: .
J gene: TRBJ2-7
CDR3 DNA: TGTGCCACCAGCAGCCGGGGAACGTCCTACGAGCAGTACTTC
CDR3 protein: CATSSRGTSYEQYF

V gene: TRBV6-1
clone size: .
CDR3 length: 15
D gene: TRBD1
J gene: TRBJ1-5
CDR3 DNA: TGTGCCAGCAGTGAATCCGACAGGGGGCAACAGCCCCAGCATTTT
CDR3 protein: CASSESDRGQQPQHF

V gene: TRBV28
clone size: .
CDR3 length: 20
D gene: .
J gene: TRBJ1-1
CDR3 DNA: TGTGCCAGCAGCCCTACACCCTTACAGGGCCTGGGGGGGTTAAACACTGAAGCTTTCTTT
CDR3 protein: CASSPTPLQGLGGLNTEAFF

V gene: TRBV5-1
clone size: few
CDR3 length: 15
D gene: TRBD1
J gene: TRBJ2-7
CDR3 DNA: TGCGCCAGCAGCTTGGCCGAGACAGGGTCCCACGAGCAGTACTTC
CDR3 protein: CASSLAETGSHEQYF

V gene: TRBV4-3
clone size: .
CDR3 length: 14
D gene: TRBD1
J gene: TRBJ1-5
CDR3 DNA: TGCGCCAGCAGCCAATTCCAGGGGGCTCAGCCCCAGCATTTT
CDR3 protein: CASSQFQGAQPQHF

V gene: TRBV27
clone size: .
CDR3 length: 14
D gene: .
J gene: TRBJ2-7
CDR3 DNA: TGTGCCAGCAGTTTCCTAGCTGGGAGTTACGAGCAGTACTTC
CDR3 protein: CASSFLAGSYEQYF

V gene: TRBV6-5
clone size: .
CDR3 length: 15
D gene: .
J gene: TRBJ1-1
CDR3 DNA: TGTGCCAGCAGTTACAGGCCCACCCAGGACACTGAAGCTTTCTTT
CDR3 protein: CASSYRPTQDTEAFF

V gene: TRBV19
clone size: .
CDR3 length: 14
D gene: TRBD1
J gene: TRBJ1-2
CDR3 DNA: TGTGCCAGTCACCGGGACAGGGCCTTCTATGGCTACACCTTC
CDR3 protein: CASHRDRAFYGYTF

V gene: TRBV30
clone size: .
CDR3 length: 13
D gene: TRBD1
J gene: TRBJ1-2
CDR3 DNA: TGTGCCTGGACCGACGGGACAGGCTATGGCTACACCTTC
CDR3 protein: CAWTDGTGYGYTF

V gene: TRBV7-8
clone size: .
CDR3 length: 17
D gene: TRBD2
J gene: TRBJ2-7
CDR3 DNA: TGTGCCAGCAGCTTGTCCATCCGCGGGGGTTCGGTGTACGAGCAGTACTTC
CDR3 protein: CASSLSIRGGSVYEQYF

V gene: TRBV12-5
clone size: .
CDR3 length: 17
D gene: TRBD1
J gene: TRBJ2-6
CDR3 DNA: TGTGCTAGTGGTCTCACAGGGGGCCGCTCTGGGGCCAACGTCCTGACTTTC
CDR3 protein: CASGLTGGRSGANVLTF

V gene: TRBV5-1
clone size: .
CDR3 length: 21
D gene: TRBD1
J gene: TRBJ1-4
CDR3 DNA: TGCGCCAGCAGTGCCCTTCCCCGGCAACAGGGGGCAGGGGCAACTAATGAAAAACTGTTTTTT
CDR3 protein: CASSALPRQQGAGATNEKLFF

V gene: TRBV5-1
clone size: once
CDR3 length: 14
D gene: .
J gene: TRBJ2-5
CDR3 DNA: TGCGCCAGCAGCTTGGGCAACTTCCCGGAGACCCAGTACTTC
CDR3 protein: CASSLGNFPETQYF

V gene: TRBV7-2
clone size: .
CDR3 length: 16
D gene: .
J gene: TRBJ2-7
CDR3 DNA: TGTGCCAGCAGCTTAGTCCCAGGGAATCTCCCCAACGAGCAGTACTTC
CDR3 protein: CASSLVPGNLPNEQYF

V gene: TRBV30
clone size: .
CDR3 length: 14
D gene: .
J gene: TRBJ1-5
CDR3 DNA: TGTGCCTGGAGTGTACCGGGGGGGGGTCAGCCCCAGCATTTT
CDR3 protein: CAWSVPGGGQPQHF

V gene: TRBV30
clone size: .
CDR3 length: 12
D gene: .
J gene: TRBJ1-1
CDR3 DNA: TGTGCCTGGAGGCAGGGACTAGCTGAAGCTTTCTTT
CDR3 protein: CAWRQGLAEAFF

V gene: TRBV7-2
clone size: few
CDR3 length: 14
D gene: .
J gene: TRBJ2-2
CDR3 DNA: TGTGCCAGCAGCCCCCGGGGGAACACCGGGGAGCTGTTTTTT
CDR3 protein: CASSPRGNTGELFF

V gene: TRBV7-9
clone size: .
CDR3 length: 16
D gene: .
J gene: TRBJ1-3
CDR3 DNA: TGTGCCAGCAGCTTAGTAGGCAGGGCTGCTGGAAACACCATATATTTT
CDR3 protein: CASSLVGRAAGNTIYF

V gene: TRBV9
clone size: few
CDR3 length: 15
D gene: .
J gene: TRBJ1-1
CDR3 DNA: TGTGCCAGCAGCAGGCTCCAGGGTCGGAACACTGAAGCTTTCTTT
CDR3 protein: CASSRLQGRNTEAFF

V gene: TRBV7-2
clone size: .
CDR3 length: 11
D gene: .
J gene: TRBJ2-5
CDR3 DNA: TGTGCCAGCAGCCAGGCAGAGACCCAGTACTTC
CDR3 protein: CASSQAETQYF

V gene: TRBV7-2
clone size: .
CDR3 length: 14
D gene: .
J gene: TRBJ2-1
CDR3 DNA: TGTGCCAGCAGCTTAGGACAAAACTACAATGAGCAGTTCTTC
CDR3 protein: CASSLGQNYNEQFF

V gene: TRBV15
clone size: .
CDR3 length: 15
D gene: TRBD1
J gene: TRBJ2-2
CDR3 DNA: TGTGCCACCAGCACCCGGACAGGGAGGACCGGGGAGCTGTTTTTT
CDR3 protein: CATSTRTGRTGELFF

V gene: TRBV2
clone size: few
CDR3 length: 14
D gene: TRBD1
J gene: TRBJ1-4
CDR3 DNA: TGTGCCAGCAATGACAGGGGGCGCTTTGAAAAACTGTTTTTT
CDR3 protein: CASNDRGRFEKLFF

V gene: TRBV2
clone size: .
CDR3 length: 14
D gene: .
J gene: TRBJ1-4
CDR3 DNA: TGTGCCAGCAGTGAAGATCACGGAGCTCGGAAACTGTTTTTT
CDR3 protein: CASSEDHGARKLFF

V gene: TRBV5-1
clone size: few
CDR3 length: 13
D gene: .
J gene: TRBJ2-5
CDR3 DNA: TGCGCCAGCAGCCCAACGACCGGGGGGACCCAGTACTTC
CDR3 protein: CASSPTTGGTQYF